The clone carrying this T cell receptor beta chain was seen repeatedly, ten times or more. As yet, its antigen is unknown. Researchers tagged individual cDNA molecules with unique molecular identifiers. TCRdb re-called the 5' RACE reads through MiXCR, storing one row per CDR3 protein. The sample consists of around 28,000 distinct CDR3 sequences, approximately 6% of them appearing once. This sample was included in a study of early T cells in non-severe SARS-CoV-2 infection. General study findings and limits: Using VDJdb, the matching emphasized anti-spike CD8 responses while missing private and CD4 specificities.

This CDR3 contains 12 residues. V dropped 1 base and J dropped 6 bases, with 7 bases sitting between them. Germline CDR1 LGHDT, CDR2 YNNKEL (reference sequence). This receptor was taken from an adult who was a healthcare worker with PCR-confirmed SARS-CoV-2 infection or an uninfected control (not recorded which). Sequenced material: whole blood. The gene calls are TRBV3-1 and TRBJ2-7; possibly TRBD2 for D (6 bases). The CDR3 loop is CASSQVSGEQYF. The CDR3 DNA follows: TGTGCCAGCAGCCAAGTTAGCGGCGAGCAGTACTTC.